This T cell receptor beta chain was found in a study of T cells in localized non-small cell lung cancer. The study, taken as a whole, reports: A higher density of T cells in blood coincided with extended overall survival. Paired adjacent lung recovered a median roughly 54 of the top 100 tumor clones.

About this clone itself: What it binds is unknown.

This table comes from immunoSEQ multiplex PCR, and its TCRdb copy is limited to in-frame clones, with some not included. Here the sample spans under 20,000 clones, over 80% being singletons. Losses at the gene ends were 5 bases for V and 2 bases for J; bases not matched to a gene: 5. The CDR3 is 15 residues long. Germline lookup yields CDR1 MNHEY and CDR2 SMNVEV (reference sequence). The sequence derives from a woman aged 40 to 75 with stage I lung adenocarcinoma. The sample was peripheral blood, taken before any cancer treatment. The chain recombines TRBV27 with TRBJ2-3; 9 bases fit TRBD2. CDR3 in DNA: TGTGCCAGCAGTGCAATAGCGGGAGTCACAGATACGCAGTATTTT. Its protein product is CASSAIAGVTDTQYF.